The rows below give T cell receptor beta chains drawn from one sample of a study of T cells in Graves' hyperthyroidism and ophthalmopathy. TCRdb processed the multiplex PCR reads anew with MiXCR; each CDR3 protein has one entry. The profile shows 620,000 or so distinct CDR3 sequences, roughly 15% of them singletons. The sequencing sample was made of blood. Source of these receptors: a woman aged 45-59 years with Graves' ophthalmopathy. CDR3s include the opening cysteine and the closing phenylalanine or tryptophan. The order of the fields is D gene, J gene, V gene, clone size, CDR3 protein, CDR3 DNA. D genes are given only for firm matches. Expanded clones get a size class; other rows say once, few or many, or leave the size out.

TRBD2	TRBJ2-2	TRBV20-1	-	CSATLAGVGVELFF	TGCAGTGCAACTCTAGCGGGAGTTGGCGTGGAGCTGTTTTTT
-	TRBJ1-5	TRBV28	many	CAGGSRGIGNQPQHF	TGTGCCGGGGGGAGCAGGGGAATAGGAAATCAGCCCCAGCATTTT
TRBD2	TRBJ2-3	TRBV19	-	CASSIAEGLAGTDTQYF	TGTGCCAGTAGTATAGCTGAGGGACTAGCGGGCACAGATACGCAGTATTTT
-	TRBJ2-5	TRBV11-2	many	CASSTRGPARETQYF	TGTGCCAGCAGCACCCGCGGGCCTGCGAGGGAGACCCAGTACTTC
-	TRBJ1-2	TRBV7-2	many	CASSRDGTNYGYTF	TGTGCCAGCAGCCGGGACGGAACTAACTATGGCTACACCTTC
-	TRBJ2-2	TRBV18	-	CASSPSGQTNTGELFF	TGTGCCAGCTCCCCTTCCGGACAAACGAACACCGGGGAGCTGTTTTTT
-	TRBJ1-5	TRBV28	few	CASSSYRCNQPQHF	TGTGCCAGCAGTTCTTACAGGTGCAATCAGCCCCAGCATTTT
-	TRBJ1-1	TRBV6-2/TRBV6-3	many	CASRLVGPNTEAFF	TGTGCCAGCAGGCTGGTGGGGCCGAACACTGAAGCTTTCTTT
TRBD2	TRBJ2-1	TRBV12-3/TRBV12-4	many	CASRPSGRAYNEQFF	TGTGCCAGCAGACCTAGCGGGAGGGCCTACAATGAGCAGTTCTTC
-	TRBJ2-2	TRBV20-1	many	CSASRRTGELFF	TGCAGTGCTTCACGACGGACCGGGGAGCTGTTTTTT
-	TRBJ1-3	TRBV10-3	few	CAITKDSSGNTIYF	TGTGCCATCACCAAGGACAGCTCTGGAAACACCATATATTTT
-	TRBJ1-5	TRBV3-1	many	CASSQAGINQPQHF	TGTGCCAGCAGCCAAGCGGGCATCAATCAGCCCCAGCATTTT
-	TRBJ2-7	TRBV18	many	CASSPAEYEQYF	TGTGCCAGCTCACCAGCAGAGTACGAGCAGTACTTC
-	TRBJ2-7	TRBV6-1	many	CASSEVGYYEQYF	TGTGCCAGCAGTGAAGTGGGCTACTACGAGCAGTACTTC
-	TRBJ2-7	TRBV11-2	many	CASSLEFHEQYF	TGTGCCAGCAGCCTGGAATTCCACGAGCAGTACTTC
TRBD1	TRBJ2-7	TRBV12-3/TRBV12-4	many	CASSFRGEQYF	TGTGCCAGCAGTTTCAGGGGGGAGCAGTACTTC
-	TRBJ1-3	TRBV4-1	many	CASSQAALSGNTIYF	TGCGCCAGCAGCCAAGCTGCCCTCTCTGGAAACACCATATATTTT
TRBD2	TRBJ2-2	TRBV10-3	once	CAISMGLAGTGELFF	TGTGCCATCAGCATGGGACTAGCGGGCACCGGGGAGCTGTTTTTT
TRBD1	TRBJ2-1	TRBV2	many	CASSVPGQGNNEQFF	TGTGCCAGCAGTGTTCCGGGACAGGGAAACAATGAGCAGTTCTTC
-	TRBJ2-1	TRBV4-3	-	CASSELQGYYNEQFF	TGCGCCAGCAGCGAGCTACAGGGTTACTACAATGAGCAGTTCTTC
TRBD2	TRBJ2-3	TRBV5-6	many	CASSPTLAGGKDTQYF	TGTGCCAGCAGCCCCACTCTAGCGGGAGGGAAAGATACGCAGTATTTT
TRBD2	TRBJ2-1	TRBV7-3	few	CASSPRLAGSGEQFF	TGTGCCAGCAGCCCCCGACTAGCGGGATCTGGGGAGCAGTTCTTC
TRBD1	TRBJ2-5	TRBV9	few	CASSVGDRVETQYF	TGTGCCAGCAGCGTAGGGGACAGGGTGGAGACCCAGTACTTC
TRBD2	TRBJ2-7	TRBV24-1	many	CATSLSTSGRDEQYF	TGTGCCACCAGCCTATCAACTAGCGGGAGAGACGAGCAGTACTTC
TRBD2	TRBJ2-1	TRBV20-1	few	CSALRLAGGDNEQFF	TGCAGTGCGCTCCGACTAGCGGGAGGGGACAATGAGCAGTTCTTC
-	TRBJ2-2	TRBV7-7	many	CASRSTNTGELFF	TGTGCTAGCAGGTCAACGAACACCGGGGAGCTGTTTTTT
TRBD2	TRBJ2-7	TRBV25-1	few	CASSDSSGRARTFYEQYF	TGTGCCAGCAGTGACTCTAGCGGGAGGGCCCGCACCTTCTACGAGCAGTACTTC
-	TRBJ2-1	TRBV7-9	many	CASSFAPLRQGLSSYNEQFF	TGTGCCAGCAGCTTCGCCCCCCTCAGACAGGGACTAAGCTCCTACAATGAGCAGTTCTTC
-	TRBJ2-3	TRBV29-1	few	CSVEPSGTDTQYF	TGCAGCGTTGAACCTAGCGGCACAGATACGCAGTATTTT
TRBD1	TRBJ2-2	TRBV12-3/TRBV12-4	-	CASSLVDRGTGELFF	TGTGCCAGCAGTTTGGTGGACAGGGGGACCGGGGAGCTGTTTTTT
-	TRBJ2-1	TRBV7-9	many	CASSLQASYNEQFF	TGTGCCAGCAGCTTACAGGCCTCCTACAATGAGCAGTTCTTC